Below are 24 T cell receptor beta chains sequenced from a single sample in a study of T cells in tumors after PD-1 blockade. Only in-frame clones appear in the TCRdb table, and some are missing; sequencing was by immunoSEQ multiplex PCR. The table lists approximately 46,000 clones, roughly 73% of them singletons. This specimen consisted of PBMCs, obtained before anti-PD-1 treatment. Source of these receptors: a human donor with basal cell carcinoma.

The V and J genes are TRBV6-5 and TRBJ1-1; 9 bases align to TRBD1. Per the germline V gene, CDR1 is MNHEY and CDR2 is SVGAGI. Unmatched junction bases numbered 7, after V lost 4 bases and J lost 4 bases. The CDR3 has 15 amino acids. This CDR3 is CASSSAGTGTTEAFF. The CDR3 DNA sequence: TGTGCCAGCAGTTCCGCCGGGACAGGGACCACTGAAGCTTTCTTT.

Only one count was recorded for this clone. Here the CDR3 reads CASSPFLGNTGELFF. In nucleotides, the CDR3 is TGTGCCAGCTCGCCTTTCCTAGGGAACACCGGGGAGCTGTTTTTT. The rearrangement uses TRBV18 and TRBJ2-2; D remains ambiguous. The CDR3 totals 15 residues. Trimming shortened V by 6 bases and J by 1 base, and 12 bases separated the two germline ends. Germline V lookup: CDR1 KGHSH, CDR2 LQKENI.

As DNA, the CDR3 is TGCGCCAGCAGCTTTCAGGGAGGCTCTGCGGGGGAGACCCAGTACTTC. It translates to CASSFQGGSAGETQYF. The J gene is TRBJ2-5, the V gene TRBV5-1; D possibly corresponds to TRBD2 (6 bases). The CDR3 is made up of 16 amino acids. Germline CDR1 is SGHRS and CDR2 is YFSETQ. Trimming shortened V by 2 bases and J by 5 bases, and 19 bases separated the two germline ends.

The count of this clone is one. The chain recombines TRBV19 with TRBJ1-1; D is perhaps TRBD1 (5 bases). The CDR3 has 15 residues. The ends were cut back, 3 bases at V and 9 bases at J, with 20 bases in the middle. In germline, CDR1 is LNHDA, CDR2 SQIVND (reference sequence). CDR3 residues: CASSILRAYPNKAFF. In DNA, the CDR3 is TGTGCCAGTAGTATCCTCAGGGCCTACCCCAATAAAGCTTTCTTT.

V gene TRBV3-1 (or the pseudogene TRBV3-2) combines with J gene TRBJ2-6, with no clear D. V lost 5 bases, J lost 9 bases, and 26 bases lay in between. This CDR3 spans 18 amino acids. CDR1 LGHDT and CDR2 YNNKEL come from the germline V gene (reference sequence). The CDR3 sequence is CASSGGYTLHKVGNVLTF. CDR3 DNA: TGTGCCAGCAGCGGCGGATACACCCTTCACAAAGTCGGCAACGTCCTGACTTTC.

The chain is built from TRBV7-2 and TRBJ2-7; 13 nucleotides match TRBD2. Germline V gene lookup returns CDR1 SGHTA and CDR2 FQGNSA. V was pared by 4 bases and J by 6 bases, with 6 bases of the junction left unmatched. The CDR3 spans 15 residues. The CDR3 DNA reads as TGTGCCAGCAGCTCCCGGACTAGCGGGAGAACCGAGCAGTACTTC. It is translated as CASSSRTSGRTEQYF.

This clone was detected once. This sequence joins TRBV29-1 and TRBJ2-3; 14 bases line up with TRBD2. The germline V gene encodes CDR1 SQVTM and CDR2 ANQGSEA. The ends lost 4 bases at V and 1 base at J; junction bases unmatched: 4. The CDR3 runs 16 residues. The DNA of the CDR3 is TGCAGCGTTGGAGGGACTAGCGGGGGCGGCACAGATACGCAGTATTTT. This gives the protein CSVGGTSGGGTDTQYF.

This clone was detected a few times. CDR3 DNA: TGTGCCTGGAGTGGTACCGAACAGAGCTCCTACGAGCAGTACTTC. Translation gives CAWSGTEQSSYEQYF. This sequence joins TRBV30 and TRBJ2-7; D is ambiguous. V was cut by 1 base and J by 0 bases, with 13 bases left in between. This CDR3 region has 15 residues. Germline V gene sequence: CDR1 GTSNPN, CDR2 SVGIG (reference sequence).

The CDR3 sequence: CASSFGQGAVSLHEKLFF. CDR3 DNA sequence: TGTGCCAGCAGTTTCGGGCAGGGGGCCGTATCGTTACATGAAAAACTGTTTTTT. V is TRBV28 and J is TRBJ1-4, with TRBD1 matching over 8 bases. The V segment lost 3 bases and the J segment 6 bases; nucleotides outside the gene matches: 15. Germline values: CDR1 MDHEN, CDR2 SYDVKM. This CDR3 is built from 18 residues.

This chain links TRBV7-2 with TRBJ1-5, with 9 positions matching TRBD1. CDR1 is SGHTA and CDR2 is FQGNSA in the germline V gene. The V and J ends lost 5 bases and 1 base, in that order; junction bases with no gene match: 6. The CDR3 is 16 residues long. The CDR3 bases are TGTGCCAGCAGCACGGGGACAGGGCGGAGCAATCAGCCCCAGCATTTT. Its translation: CASSTGTGRSNQPQHF. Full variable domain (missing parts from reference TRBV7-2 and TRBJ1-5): GAGVSQSPSNKVTEKGKDVELRCDPISGHTALYWYRQSLGQGLEFLIYFQGNSAPDKSGLPSDRFSAERTGGSVSTLTIQRTQQEDSAVYLCASSTGTGRSNQPQHFGDGTRLSIL.

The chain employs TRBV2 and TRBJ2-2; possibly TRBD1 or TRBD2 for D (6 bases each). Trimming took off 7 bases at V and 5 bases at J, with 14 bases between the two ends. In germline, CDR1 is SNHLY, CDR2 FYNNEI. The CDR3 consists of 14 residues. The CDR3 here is CASITGTWTGELFF. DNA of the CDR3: TGTGCCAGCATAACAGGGACTTGGACCGGGGAGCTGTTTTTT.

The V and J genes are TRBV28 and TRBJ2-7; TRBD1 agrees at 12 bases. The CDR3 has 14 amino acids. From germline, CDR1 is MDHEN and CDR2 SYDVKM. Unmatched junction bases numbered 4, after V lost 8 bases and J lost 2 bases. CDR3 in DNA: TGTGCCAGCGTCCGGGACAGGGGGCCCTACGAGCAGTACTTC. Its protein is CASVRDRGPYEQYF. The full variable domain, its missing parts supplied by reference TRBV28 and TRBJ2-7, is DVKVTQSSRYLVKRTGEKVFLECVQDMDHENMFWYRQDPGLGLRLIYFSYDVKMKEKGDIPEGYSVSREKKERFSLILESASTNQTSMYLCASVRDRGPYEQYFGPGTRLTVT.

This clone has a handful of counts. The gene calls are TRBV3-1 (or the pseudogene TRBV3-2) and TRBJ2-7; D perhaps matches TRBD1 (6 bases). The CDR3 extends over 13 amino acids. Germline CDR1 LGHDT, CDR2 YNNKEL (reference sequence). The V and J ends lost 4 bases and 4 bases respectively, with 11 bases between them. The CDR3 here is CASSRTGHYEQYF. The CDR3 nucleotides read TGTGCCAGCAGCCGAACAGGGCATTACGAGCAGTACTTC.

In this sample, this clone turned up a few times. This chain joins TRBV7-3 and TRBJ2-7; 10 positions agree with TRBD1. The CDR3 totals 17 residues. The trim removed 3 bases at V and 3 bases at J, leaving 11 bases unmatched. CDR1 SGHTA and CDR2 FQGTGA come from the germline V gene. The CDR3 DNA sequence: TGTGCCAGCAGCTTGCAAGCTTCCGGGACAGGGGTCTACGAGCAGTACTTC. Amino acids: CASSLQASGTGVYEQYF.

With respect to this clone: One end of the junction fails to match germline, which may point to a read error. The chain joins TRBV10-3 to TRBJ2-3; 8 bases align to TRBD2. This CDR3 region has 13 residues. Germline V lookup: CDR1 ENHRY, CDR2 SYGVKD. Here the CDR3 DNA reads TGTGCCATCGGCCGGGAGGGCACCGATACGCAGTATTTT. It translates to CAIGREGTDTQYF.

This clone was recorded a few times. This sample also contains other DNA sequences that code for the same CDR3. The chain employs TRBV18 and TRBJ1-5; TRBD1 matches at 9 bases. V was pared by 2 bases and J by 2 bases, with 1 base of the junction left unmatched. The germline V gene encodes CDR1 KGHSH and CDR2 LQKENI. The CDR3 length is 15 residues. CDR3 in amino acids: CASSPDRGGNQPQHF. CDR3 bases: TGTGCCAGCTCACCAGACAGGGGGGGCAATCAGCCCCAGCATTTT. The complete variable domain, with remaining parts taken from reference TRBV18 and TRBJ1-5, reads NAGVMQNPRHLVRRRGQEARLRCSPMKGHSHVYWYRQLPEEGLKFMVYLQKENIIDESGMPKERFSAEFPKEGPSILRIQQVVRGDSAAYFCASSPDRGGNQPQHFGDGTRLSIL.

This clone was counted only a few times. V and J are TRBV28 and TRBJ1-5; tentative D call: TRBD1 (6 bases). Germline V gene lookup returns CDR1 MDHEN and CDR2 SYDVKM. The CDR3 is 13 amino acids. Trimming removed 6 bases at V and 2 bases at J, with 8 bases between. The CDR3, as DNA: TGTGCCAGCAGACGACAGGGCAATCAGCCCCAGCATTTT. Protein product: CASRRQGNQPQHF.

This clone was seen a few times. For the CDR3, the DNA is TGTGCCAGCAGCTTAGTACAGAACGTCCAAGAGACCCAGTACTTC. It is translated as CASSLVQNVQETQYF. The rearrangement uses TRBV7-6 and TRBJ2-5; unclear D gene. Germline V gene data show CDR1 as SGHVS and CDR2 as FNYEAQ. CDR3 length: 15 residues. Between the trimmed V and J ends, which lost 1 base and 1 base, there was a span of 10 bases. The variable domain in full, with the rest retrieved from reference TRBV7-6 and TRBJ2-5, is GAGVSQSPRYKVTKRGQDVALRCDPISGHVSLYWYRQALGQGPEFLTYFNYEAQQDKSGLPNDRFSAERPEGSISTLTIQRTEQRDSAMYRCASSLVQNVQETQYFGPGTRLLVL.

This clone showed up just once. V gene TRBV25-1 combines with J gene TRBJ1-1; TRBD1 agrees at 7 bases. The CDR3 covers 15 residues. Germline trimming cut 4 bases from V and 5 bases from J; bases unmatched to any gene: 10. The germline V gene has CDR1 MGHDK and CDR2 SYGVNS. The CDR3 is CASSGPQGRGTEAFF. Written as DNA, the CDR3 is TGTGCCAGCAGTGGACCACAGGGGCGCGGGACTGAAGCTTTCTTT.

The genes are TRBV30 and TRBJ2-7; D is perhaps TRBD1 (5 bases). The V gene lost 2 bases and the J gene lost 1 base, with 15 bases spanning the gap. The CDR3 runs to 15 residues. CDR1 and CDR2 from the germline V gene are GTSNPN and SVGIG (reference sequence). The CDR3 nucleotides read TGTGCCTGGAGTAAACGACAGATGCGGTCCTACGAGCAGTACTTC. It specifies CAWSKRQMRSYEQYF.

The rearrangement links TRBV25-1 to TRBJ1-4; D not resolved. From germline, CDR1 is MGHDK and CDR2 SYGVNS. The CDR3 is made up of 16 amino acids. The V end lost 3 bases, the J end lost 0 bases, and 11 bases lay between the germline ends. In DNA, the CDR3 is TGTGCCAGCAGTGACCGGCAGAGACCAACTAATGAAAAACTGTTTTTT. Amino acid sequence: CASSDRQRPTNEKLFF.

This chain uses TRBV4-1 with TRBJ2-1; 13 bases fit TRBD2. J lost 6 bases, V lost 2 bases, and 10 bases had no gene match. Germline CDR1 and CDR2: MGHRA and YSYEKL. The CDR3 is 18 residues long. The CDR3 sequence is CASSQTLLGLAGVNEQFF. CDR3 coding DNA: TGCGCCAGCAGCCAAACCCTCTTAGGACTAGCGGGGGTCAATGAGCAGTTCTTC.

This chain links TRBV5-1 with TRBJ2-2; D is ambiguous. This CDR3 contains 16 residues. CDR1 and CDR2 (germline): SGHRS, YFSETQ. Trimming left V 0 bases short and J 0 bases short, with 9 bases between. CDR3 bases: TGCGCCAGCAGCTTGGAGGTTTTCGCGAACACCGGGGAGCTGTTTTTT. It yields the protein CASSLEVFANTGELFF.

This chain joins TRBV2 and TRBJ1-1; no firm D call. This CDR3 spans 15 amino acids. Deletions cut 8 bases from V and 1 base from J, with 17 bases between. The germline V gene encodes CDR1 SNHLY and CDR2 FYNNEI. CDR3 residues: CASLNHQSGNTEAFF. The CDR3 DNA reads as TGTGCCAGCCTCAACCACCAGTCCGGGAACACTGAAGCTTTCTTT.